This T cell receptor (beta chain) was found in a study of sequential checkpoint blockade in melanoma. Concerning this clone itself: One end of the junction does not line up with germline, which may come from a read error.

Germline CDR1 SSHAT, CDR2 FNYEAQ (reference sequence). The CDR3 has 15 residues. The method was immunoSEQ multiplex PCR; TCRdb's version includes in-frame clones alone and lacks a portion of them. The profile shows under 20,000 clones, over 60% of them singletons. This sample's treatment: randomized to nivolumab then ipilimumab (arm A) or the reverse (arm B). From thawed PBMCs, live CD3+CD8+ cells negative for CD19 and CD56 were sorted. This TCR derives from a human donor with melanoma. Material: CD8+ T cells sorted from blood (inferred from file names), obtained from a patient given nivolumab and ipilimumab in sequence. J is TRBJ2-5 and V is TRBV7-7, with 7 positions matching TRBD2. This chain's CDR3 is CASSSRLALQETQYF. As DNA, the CDR3 is TGTGCTAGCAGCTCCAGACTAGCCCTACAAGAGACCCAGTACTTC.